The entry below gives a single T cell receptor (beta chain) sequence along with its context. Its target is not known. These data originate in a study of T cell responses to AZD1222 COVID-19 vaccine. On the study more broadly: Timing groups of about 4 and about 12 weeks for second doses were pooled.

Profiled with immunoSEQ multiplex PCR; TCRdb holds only in-frame clones, not every one. Of roughly 98,000 clones listed, approximately 92% are singletons. Overall study findings and caveats: Clonal diversity may have been underestimated, and the donors were mostly white British, with more females than males. CD4 TCRs associated with vaccination spanned spike, dominating at 160-218 and 743-854.

This CDR3 is 15 amino acids long. Trimming left V 5 bases short and J 5 bases short, with 18 bases between. CDR1 is LNHDA, CDR2 SQIVND, per germline (reference sequence). The sequencing here drew on peripheral blood, taken on day 0 of AZD1222 vaccination. The receptor was derived from an adult in good health. The rearrangement links TRBV19 to TRBJ1-2, with a weak D call TRBD1 (5 bases). The DNA of the CDR3 is TGTGCCAGTAGTCAACCCTTGACAGTTTCTTATGGCTACACCTTC. It is translated as CASSQPLTVSYGYTF.